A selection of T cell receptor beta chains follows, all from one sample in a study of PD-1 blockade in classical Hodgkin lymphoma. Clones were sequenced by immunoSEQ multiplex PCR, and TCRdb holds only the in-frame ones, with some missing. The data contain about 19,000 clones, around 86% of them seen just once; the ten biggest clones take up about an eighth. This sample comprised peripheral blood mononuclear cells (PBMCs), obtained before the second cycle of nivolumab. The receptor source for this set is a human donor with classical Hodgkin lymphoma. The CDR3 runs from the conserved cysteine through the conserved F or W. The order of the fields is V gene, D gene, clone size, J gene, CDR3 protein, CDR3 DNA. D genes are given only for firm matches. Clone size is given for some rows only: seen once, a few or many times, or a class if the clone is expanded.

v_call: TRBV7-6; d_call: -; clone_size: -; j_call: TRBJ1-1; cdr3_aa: CASSTRTGHLNTEAFF; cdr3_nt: TGTGCCAGCAGCACGCGCACGGGACACCTTAACACTGAAGCTTTCTTT
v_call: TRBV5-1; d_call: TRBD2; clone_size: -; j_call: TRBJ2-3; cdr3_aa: CAIKEGTSGGDTQYF; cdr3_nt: TGCGCCATCAAAGAAGGGACTAGCGGGGGAGATACGCAGTATTTT
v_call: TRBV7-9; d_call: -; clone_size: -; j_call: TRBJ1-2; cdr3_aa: CASSETGYGYTF; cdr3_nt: TGTGCCAGCAGCGAAACGGGATATGGCTACACCTTC
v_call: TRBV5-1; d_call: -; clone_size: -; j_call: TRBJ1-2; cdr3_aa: CASSLSGAEGGYTF; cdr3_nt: TGCGCCAGCAGCTTGTCAGGGGCTGAAGGAGGCTACACCTTC
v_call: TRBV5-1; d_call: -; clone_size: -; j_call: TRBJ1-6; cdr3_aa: CASSFTDDGSPLHF; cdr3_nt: TGCGCCAGCAGTTTTACCGACGACGGGTCACCCCTCCACTTT
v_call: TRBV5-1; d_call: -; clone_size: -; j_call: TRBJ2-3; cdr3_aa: CASSTRLLGTDTQYF; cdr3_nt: TGCGCCAGCAGCACCCGGTTGTTGGGCACAGATACGCAGTATTTT
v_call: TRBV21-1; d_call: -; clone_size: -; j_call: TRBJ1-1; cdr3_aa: CASRSSRGMNTEAFF; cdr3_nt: TGTGCCAGCAGGTCAAGCCGGGGTATGAACACTGAAGCTTTCTTT
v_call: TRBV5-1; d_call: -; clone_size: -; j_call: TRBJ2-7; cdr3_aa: CASSMRGGGEQYF; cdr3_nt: TGCGCCAGCAGCATGCGGGGTGGGGGAGAGCAGTACTTC
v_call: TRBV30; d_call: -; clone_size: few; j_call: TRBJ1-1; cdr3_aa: CAWSYDTEAFF; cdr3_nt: TGTGCCTGGAGCTATGACACTGAAGCTTTCTTT
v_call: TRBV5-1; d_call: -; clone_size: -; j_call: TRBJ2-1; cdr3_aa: CASSGGLNEQFF; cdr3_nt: TGCGCCAGCAGCGGCGGCCTAAATGAGCAGTTCTTC
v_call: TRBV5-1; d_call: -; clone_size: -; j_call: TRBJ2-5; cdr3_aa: CASSLWGARETQYF; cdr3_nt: TGCGCCAGCAGCTTGTGGGGGGCGAGGGAGACCCAGTACTTC
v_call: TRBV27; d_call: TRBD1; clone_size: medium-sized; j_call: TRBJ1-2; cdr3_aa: CASTSSTGAYGYTF; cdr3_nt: TGTGCCAGCACCTCCTCGACAGGGGCCTATGGCTACACCTTC
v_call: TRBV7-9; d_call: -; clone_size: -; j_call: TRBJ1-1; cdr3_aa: CASSLEALVSAEAFF; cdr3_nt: TGTGCCAGCAGCTTAGAGGCTTTGGTATCCGCTGAAGCTTTCTTT
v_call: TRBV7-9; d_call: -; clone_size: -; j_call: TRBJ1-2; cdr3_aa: CASRPSGSSDGYTF; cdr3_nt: TGTGCCAGCAGACCCTCGGGTAGCTCTGATGGCTACACCTTC
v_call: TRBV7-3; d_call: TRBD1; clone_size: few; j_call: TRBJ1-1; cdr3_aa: CASSSDRDTEAFF; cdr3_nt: TGTGCCAGCAGCTCGGACAGGGACACTGAAGCTTTCTTT
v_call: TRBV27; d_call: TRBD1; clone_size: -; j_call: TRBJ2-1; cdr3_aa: CASSFETGAHNEQFF; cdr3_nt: TGTGCCAGCAGTTTCGAGACAGGGGCGCACAATGAGCAGTTCTTC
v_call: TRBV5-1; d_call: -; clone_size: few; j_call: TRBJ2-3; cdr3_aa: CASSLDSGEDTQYF; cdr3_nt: TGCGCCAGCAGCTTGGATTCTGGGGAAGATACGCAGTATTTT
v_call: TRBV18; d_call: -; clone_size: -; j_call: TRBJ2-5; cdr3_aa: CASSPSTQGPQETQYF; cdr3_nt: TGTGCCAGCTCACCATCCACACAGGGACCCCAAGAGACCCAGTACTTC
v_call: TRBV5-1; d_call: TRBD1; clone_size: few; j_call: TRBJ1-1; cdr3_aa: CASSLGGQGEAFF; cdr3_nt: TGCGCCAGCAGCTTAGGGGGACAGGGTGAAGCTTTCTTT
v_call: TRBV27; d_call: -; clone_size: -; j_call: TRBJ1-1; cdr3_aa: CASSFNGATEAFF; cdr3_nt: TGTGCCAGCAGTTTTAATGGGGCCACTGAAGCTTTCTTT
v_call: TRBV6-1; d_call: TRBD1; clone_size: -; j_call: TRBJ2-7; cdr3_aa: CASSEQETGIYEQYF; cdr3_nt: TGTGCCAGCAGTGAACAGGAGACAGGGATCTACGAGCAGTACTTC
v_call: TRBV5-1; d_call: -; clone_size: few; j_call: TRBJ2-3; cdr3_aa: CASTLGGGSTDTQYF; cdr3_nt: TGCGCCAGCACCCTTGGAGGCGGGAGCACAGATACGCAGTATTTT
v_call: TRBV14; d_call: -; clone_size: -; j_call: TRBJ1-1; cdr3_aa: CASSQVGEAFF; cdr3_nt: TGTGCCAGCAGCCAAGTGGGGGAAGCTTTCTTT
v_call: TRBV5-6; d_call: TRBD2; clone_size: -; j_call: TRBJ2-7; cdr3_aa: CASRPPGGSPYEQYF; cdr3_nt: TGTGCCAGCAGGCCACCCGGGGGGAGCCCCTACGAGCAGTACTTC
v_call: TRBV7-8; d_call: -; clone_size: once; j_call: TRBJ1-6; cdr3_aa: CASSLSTGSSYNSPLHF; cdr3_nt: TGTGCCAGCAGCTTATCAACGGGGAGCTCCTATAATTCACCCCTCCACTTT
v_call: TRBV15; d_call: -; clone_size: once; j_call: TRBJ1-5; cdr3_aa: CATSRGYTGTSSNQPRHF; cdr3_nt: TGTGCCACCAGCAGAGGATACACCGGGACGTCGAGCAATCAGCCCCGGCATTTT
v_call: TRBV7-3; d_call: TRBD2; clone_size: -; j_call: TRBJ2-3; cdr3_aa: CASRLSGGVASTDTQYF; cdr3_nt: TGTGCCAGCAGACTAAGCGGGGGGGTCGCTAGCACAGATACGCAGTATTTT
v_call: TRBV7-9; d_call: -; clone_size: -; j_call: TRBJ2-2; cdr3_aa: CASSWGGTNTGELFF; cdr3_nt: TGTGCCAGCAGCTGGGGGGGCACGAACACCGGGGAGCTGTTTTTT
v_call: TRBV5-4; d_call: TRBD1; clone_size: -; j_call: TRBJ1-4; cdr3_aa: CASSSDSGTGNVATNEKLFF; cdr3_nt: TGTGCCAGCAGTTCTGATTCCGGGACAGGGAACGTTGCAACTAATGAAAAACTGTTTTTT
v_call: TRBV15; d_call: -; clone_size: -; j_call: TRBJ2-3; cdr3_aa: CATSRAADTQYF; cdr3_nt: TGTGCCACCAGCAGAGCCGCAGATACGCAGTATTTT
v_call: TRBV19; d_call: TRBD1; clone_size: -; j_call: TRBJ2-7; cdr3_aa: CASSTGQGPYEQYF; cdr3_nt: TGTGCCAGTTCGACTGGACAGGGACCCTACGAGCAGTACTTC
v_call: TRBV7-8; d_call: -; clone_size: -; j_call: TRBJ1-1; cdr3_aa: CASSLVQGWNTEAFF; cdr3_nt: TGTGCCAGCAGCTTAGTACAGGGTTGGAACACTGAAGCTTTCTTT
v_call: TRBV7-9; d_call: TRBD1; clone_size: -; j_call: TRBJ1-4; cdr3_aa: CASSLDRGTNEKLFF; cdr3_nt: TGTGCCAGCAGCTTGGACAGGGGGACGAATGAAAAACTGTTTTTT
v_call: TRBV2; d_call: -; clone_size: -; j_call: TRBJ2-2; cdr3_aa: CASSPQLEAGELFF; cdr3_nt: TGTGCCAGCAGCCCCCAACTAGAGGCCGGGGAGCTGTTTTTT
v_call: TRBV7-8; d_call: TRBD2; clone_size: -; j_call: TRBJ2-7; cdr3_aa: CASSLIPSGTYEQYF; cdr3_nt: TGTGCCAGCAGCTTAATACCTAGCGGGACCTACGAGCAGTACTTC
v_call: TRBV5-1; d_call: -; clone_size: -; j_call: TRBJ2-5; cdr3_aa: CASRRGAGETQYF; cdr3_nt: TGCGCCAGCAGAAGAGGCGCGGGGGAGACCCAGTACTTC
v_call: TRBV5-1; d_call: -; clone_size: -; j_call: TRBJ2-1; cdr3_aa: CASSLASVSYNEQFF; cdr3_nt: TGCGCCAGCAGCTTGGCCTCGGTCTCCTACAATGAGCAGTTCTTC
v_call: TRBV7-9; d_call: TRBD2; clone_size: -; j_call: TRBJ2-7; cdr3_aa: CASSGLSYEQYF; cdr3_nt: TGTGCCAGTAGCGGGCTCTCCTACGAGCAGTACTTC
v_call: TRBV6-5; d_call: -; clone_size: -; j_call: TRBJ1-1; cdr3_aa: CASKLTGTNTEAFF; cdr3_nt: TGTGCCAGCAAATTAACCGGGACGAACACTGAAGCTTTCTTT
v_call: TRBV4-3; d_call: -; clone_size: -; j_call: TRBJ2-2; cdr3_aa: CASSQASDTGELFF; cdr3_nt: TGCGCCAGCAGCCAAGCTAGCGACACCGGGGAGCTGTTTTTT
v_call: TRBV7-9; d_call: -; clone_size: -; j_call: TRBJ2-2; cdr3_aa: CASSLEGLDTGELFF; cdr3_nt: TGTGCCAGCAGCTTAGAAGGGTTGGACACCGGGGAGCTGTTTTTT
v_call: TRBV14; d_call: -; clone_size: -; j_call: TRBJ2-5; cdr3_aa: CASSQVPLQTQYF; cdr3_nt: TGTGCCAGCAGCCAAGTCCCCTTGCAGACCCAGTACTTC
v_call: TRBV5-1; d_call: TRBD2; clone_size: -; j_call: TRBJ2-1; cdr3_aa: CASSPVTSGASSEQFF; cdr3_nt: TGCGCCAGCAGCCCGGTGACTAGCGGGGCCTCTAGTGAGCAGTTCTTC
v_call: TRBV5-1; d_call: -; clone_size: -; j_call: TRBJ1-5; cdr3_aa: CASSPGGPNQPQHF; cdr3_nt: TGCGCCAGCAGCCCGGGGGGGCCCAATCAGCCCCAGCATTTT
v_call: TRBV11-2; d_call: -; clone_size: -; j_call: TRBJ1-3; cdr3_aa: CASSLDRGQTGNTIYF; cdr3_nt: TGTGCCAGCAGCTTAGATCGCGGACAGACTGGAAACACCATATATTTT
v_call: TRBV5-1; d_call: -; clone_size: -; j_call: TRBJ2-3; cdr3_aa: CASSLGLWGTDTQYF; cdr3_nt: TGCGCCAGCAGCTTGGGGTTATGGGGCACAGATACGCAGTATTTT
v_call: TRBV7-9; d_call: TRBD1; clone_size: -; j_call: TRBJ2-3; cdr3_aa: CASSPGTGSGTDTQYF; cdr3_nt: TGTGCCAGCAGCCCAGGGACAGGGAGTGGCACAGATACGCAGTATTTT
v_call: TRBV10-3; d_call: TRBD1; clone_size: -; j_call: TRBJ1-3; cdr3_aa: CATGGGSGGNTIYF; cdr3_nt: TGTGCCACGGGAGGGGGCTCTGGTGGAAACACCATATATTTT
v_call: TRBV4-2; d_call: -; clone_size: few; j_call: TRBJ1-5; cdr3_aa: CASSPQGRSNQPQHF; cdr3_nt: TGTGCCAGCAGCCCACAGGGTAGAAGTAATCAGCCCCAGCATTTT
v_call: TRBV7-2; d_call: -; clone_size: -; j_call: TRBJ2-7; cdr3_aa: CASSFSGQPGSEQYF; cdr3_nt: TGTGCCAGCAGCTTCTCGGGACAACCGGGTTCCGAGCAGTACTTC
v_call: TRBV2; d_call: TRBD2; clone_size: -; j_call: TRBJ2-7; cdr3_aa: CASSGPLGLAAAVHEQYF; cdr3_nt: TGTGCCAGCAGTGGGCCCCTCGGACTAGCGGCCGCCGTCCACGAGCAGTACTTC
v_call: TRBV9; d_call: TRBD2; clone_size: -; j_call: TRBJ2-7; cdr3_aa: CASSAGTSSYEQYF; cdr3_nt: TGTGCCAGCAGCGCGGGGACTAGCAGCTACGAGCAGTACTTC